This entry lists 10 T cell receptor beta chains sequenced from one sample in a study of tissue T cells after allogeneic stem cell transplantation. The assay was immunoSEQ multiplex PCR, and TCRdb's table has in-frame clones only and misses some. The profile shows 45,000 to 50,000 clones, 73% of them singletons. Sequencing was performed on sorted cells pooled from one or two spleens. The receptors originated from a pool of C57BL/6 mice in good health.

Only a few counts were recorded for this clone. Here the gene names and germline are mouse. The CDR3 goes on 1 residue after the read ends, and that part is filled in from the germline J gene. The chain couples TRBV31 to TRBJ1-2; D not certain. Germline V CDR1 and CDR2: GKSSPN, SITVG. V lost 0 bases to trimming and J lost 1 base, with 6 bases between them. The length of the CDR3 is 13 residues. The CDR3 DNA, read in part, is TGTGCCTGGAGTCTTCTCAAAAACTCCGACTACACC. Protein: CAWSLLKNSDYT. The whole CDR3 protein is CAWSLLKNSDYTF.

This clone appeared a few times. The gene symbols are mouse symbols. Read coverage stops 1 residue before the CDR3 terminus; the germline J gene supplies the remainder. The chain recombines TRBV13-2 with TRBJ2-7; weak D call: TRBD1 (6 bases). Trimming pared 0 bases from V and 6 bases from J, leaving 7 bases between. There are 12 residues in the CDR3. The germline V gene has CDR1 NNHNN and CDR2 SYGAGS (reference sequence). This CDR3 is CASGDDRVEQYF. The sequenced CDR3 bases are TGTGCCAGCGGTGATGACAGGGTTGAACAGTAC.

For this clone: Genes and germline are mouse. The missing CDR3 end, 1 residue past where the read stops, is filled in from the germline J gene. The chain has TRBV16 and TRBJ2-1; no reliable D call. The length of the CDR3 is 13 residues. V dropped 0 bases and J dropped 1 base, with 1 base sitting between them. Germline values: CDR1 SGHSA, CDR2 FRNQAP. Incomplete CDR3 DNA: TGTGCAAGCAGCTTAGACAACTATGCTGAGCAGTTC. Protein: CASSLDNYAEQF. In full, the CDR3 reads CASSLDNYAEQFF.

In the case of this clone: Mouse gene names and germline throughout. The read ends 1 residue early relative to the CDR3; the germline J gene fills the gap. The V gene is TRBV16, the J gene TRBJ2-1; 8 bases are a match to TRBD2. Looked up from germline, CDR1 is SGHSA and CDR2 is FRNQAP. The V segment lost 3 bases and the J segment 3 bases; nucleotides outside the gene matches: 4. CDR3 length: 15 residues. The part of the CDR3 DNA that was read is TGTGCAAGCAGCTTTCTGGGGGGAGGCTATGCTGAGCAGTTC. This sequence encodes CASSFLGGGYAEQF. The complete CDR3 reads CASSFLGGGYAEQFF. The entire variable domain, with the rest obtained from reference TRBV16 and TRBJ2-1, is as follows: NAGVIQTPRHKVTGKGQEATLWCEPISGHSAVFWYRQTIVQGLEFLTYFRNQAPIDDSGMPKERFSAQMPNQSHSTLKIQSTQPQDSAVYLCASSFLGGGYAEQFFGPGTRLTVL.

As concerns this clone: Gene labels here are mouse ones. The CDR3 end lies 1 residue beyond the end of the read and is filled in from the germline J gene. The chain is built from TRBV13-2 and TRBJ1-5, with 9 bases aligning to TRBD1. The germline CDR1 and CDR2 sequences are NNHNN and SYGAGS (reference sequence). V lost 3 bases to trimming and J lost 6 bases; unmatched junction nucleotides: 1. This CDR3 region has 13 residues. The CDR3 reads CASGGGQGQAPLF. CDR3 DNA, as far as it was read: TGTGCCAGCGGTGGGGGACAGGGCCAGGCTCCGCTT.

This clone was found once. Gene names and germline refer to mouse. Read data end 1 residue before the CDR3 end; the end is taken from the germline J gene. The chain carries TRBV24 and TRBJ2-3, with D maybe TRBD2 (6 bases). CDR3 length: 15 amino acids. V lost 0 bases and J lost 0, with 7 bases in between. Per the germline V gene, CDR1 is KGHTA and CDR2 is FRNEEI. CDR3 amino acids: CASSLYGGSAETLYF. CDR3 bases read: TGTGCCAGCAGTCTGTATGGGGGTAGTGCAGAAACGCTGTAT.

Turning to this clone: Any gene name here is a mouse gene name. Read sequence stops 1 residue before the CDR3 end, and the germline J gene provides the missing end. The chain employs TRBV31 and TRBJ2-1; TRBD2 matches 9 bases. Germline loops: CDR1 GKSSPN, CDR2 SITVG. J was trimmed by 5 bases and V by 4 bases; bases with no gene match: 3. CDR3 length equals 13 residues. The CDR3 sequence is CAWTVGGHAEQFF. CDR3 bases read: TGTGCCTGGACCGTGGGGGGGCATGCTGAGCAGTTC.

Concerning this clone: Any gene name here is a mouse gene name. From the germline J gene comes the end of the CDR3, since the read stops 1 residue before it. V and J are TRBV12-1 and TRBJ2-3; D not resolved. CDR3 length: 13 residues. The germline V and J ends were trimmed by 4 bases and 1 base, with 8 bases remaining between them. Germline V gene data show CDR1 as SGHSN and CDR2 as HYEKVE. CDR3 region: CASSPPGAETLYF. CDR3 DNA, as far as it was read: TGTGCCAGCTCCCCCCCTGGTGCAGAAACGCTGTAT. Full variable domain (outside the CDR3, taken from reference TRBV12-1 and TRBJ2-3): DSGVVQSPRHIIKEKGGRSVLTCIPISGHSNVVWYQQTLGKELKFLIQHYEKVERDKGFLPSRFSVQQFDDYHSEMNMSALELEDSAMYFCASSPPGAETLYFGSGTRLTVL.

In regard to this clone: Gene names follow the mouse nomenclature. The CDR3 end is not reached by the read, which stops 1 residue before it; the germline J gene fills it in. This chain connects TRBV13-1 to TRBJ2-5; 8 positions agree with TRBD2. This CDR3 contains 16 residues. J gave up 2 bases and V 2 bases, and 7 bases lay outside the gene matches. CDR1 and CDR2 from the germline V gene are NSHNY and SYGAGN. The CDR3 loop reads CASSDPGGQGQDTQYF. The sequenced part of the CDR3 DNA is TGTGCCAGCAGTGACCCGGGGGGGCAGGGCCAAGACACCCAGTAC.

There are a few counts of this clone. Gene names are the mouse ones. Read sequence stops 1 residue before the CDR3 end, and the germline J gene provides the missing end. The chain carries TRBV20 and TRBJ2-7; possibly TRBD1 for D (5 bases). In germline, CDR1 is GFQATS, CDR2 STVNSAI. The V end was cut by 1 base, the J end by 4 bases, with 11 bases between. The CDR3 has 13 residues. The CDR3 here is CGARGQGSYEQYF. Partial CDR3 DNA: TGTGGTGCTAGGGGGCAGGGTTCTTATGAACAGTAC.